This T cell receptor beta chain was recorded in a study of T cells in Graves' hyperthyroidism and ophthalmopathy. CDR1 is SGHVS and CDR2 is FNYEAQ in the germline V gene. The CDR3 totals 16 residues. The trim removed 5 bases at V and 2 bases at J, leaving 8 bases unmatched. In its sample, this clonotype was seen many times. What it recognizes is unknown. Template material for amplifying TCR beta CDR3 regions consisted of RNA transcripts. Primed by the HTBI set, a first-round RT-PCR was run on the TCR CDR3. Each CDR3 protein is one row after TCRdb ran MiXCR on the multiplex PCR reads. The sample holds approximately 700,000 distinct CDR3 sequences, less than 45% seen once. Thyroid ultrasound, orbital computed tomography, clinical symptoms, and serum thyroxine and TRAb underpinned diagnoses. General study results and limits: Blood samples included most of the expanded thyroid clonotypes exceeding 0.001.

The TCR sequence derives from an adult man with Graves' disease, either hyperthyroidism or ophthalmopathy (not recorded which). J is TRBJ2-7 and V is TRBV7-6; 11 bases agree with TRBD2. The sequenced sample was peripheral blood or thyroid tissue (not recorded which). The CDR3 here is CASSPQTSGATYEQYF. The DNA of the CDR3 is TGTGCCAGCAGCCCCCAGACTAGCGGGGCCACCTACGAGCAGTACTTC. Full variable domain (remainder filled in from reference TRBV7-6 and TRBJ2-7): GAGVSQSPRYKVTKRGQDVALRCDPISGHVSLYWYRQALGQGPEFLTYFNYEAQQDKSGLPNDRFSAERPEGSISTLTIQRTEQRDSAMYRCASSPQTSGATYEQYFGPGTRLTVT.